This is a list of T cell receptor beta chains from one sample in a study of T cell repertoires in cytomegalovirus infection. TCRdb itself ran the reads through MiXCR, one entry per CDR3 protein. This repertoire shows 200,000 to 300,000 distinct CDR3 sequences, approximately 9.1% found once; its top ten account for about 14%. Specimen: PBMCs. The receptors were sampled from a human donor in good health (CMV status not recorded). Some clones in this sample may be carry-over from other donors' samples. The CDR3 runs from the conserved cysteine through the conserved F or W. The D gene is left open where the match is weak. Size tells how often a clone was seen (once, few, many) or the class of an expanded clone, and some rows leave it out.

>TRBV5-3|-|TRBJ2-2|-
TGTGCCAGCAGCTTGGCCGGGACACAGGGAACCGGGGAGCTGTTTTTT
CASSLAGTQGTGELFF
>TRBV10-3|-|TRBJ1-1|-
TGTGCCATCAGTGAGAAGGGAAATGAAGCTTTCTTT
CAISEKGNEAFF
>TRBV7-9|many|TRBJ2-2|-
TGTGCCAGCAGCTTGGTCCAGGGCCGAGCGAACACCGGGGAGCTGTTTTTT
CASSLVQGRANTGELFF
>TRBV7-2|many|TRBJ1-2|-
TGTGCCAGCAGCGCGACAGGAGAAGCTAACTATGGCTACACCTTC
CASSATGEANYGYTF
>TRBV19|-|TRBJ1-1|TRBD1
TGTGCCAGTAGACAAACCGGGACAGGGGGCACTGAAGCTTTCTTT
CASRQTGTGGTEAFF
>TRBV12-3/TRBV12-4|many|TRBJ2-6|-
TGTGCCACATCGTGGAGGTCTGGGGCCAACGTCCTGACTTTC
CATSWRSGANVLTF
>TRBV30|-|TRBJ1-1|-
TGTGCCTGGAGTGTTCGGCCTCCGAACACTGAAGCTTTCTTT
CAWSVRPPNTEAFF
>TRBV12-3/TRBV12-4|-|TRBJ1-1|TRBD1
TGTGCCAGCAGTTTTAGAGGCAGGGGGCTGTCTGAAGCTTTCTTT
CASSFRGRGLSEAFF
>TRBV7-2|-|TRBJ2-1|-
TGTGCCAGCACCAAAGGTATAGGGTTCGGCCGGAATGAGCAGTTCTTC
CASTKGIGFGRNEQFF
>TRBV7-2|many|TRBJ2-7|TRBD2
TGTGCCAGCAGCCTGGGACTAGCGGGGGGTGGGTACGAGCAGTACTTC
CASSLGLAGGGYEQYF
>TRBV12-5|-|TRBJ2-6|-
TGTGCTAGTGGTCCCCTCAGGGCCGGGGCCAACGTCCTGACTTTC
CASGPLRAGANVLTF
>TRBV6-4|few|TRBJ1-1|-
TGTGCCAGCAGTGACTTCTTACAGGGACCGGCTTTCTTT
CASSDFLQGPAFF
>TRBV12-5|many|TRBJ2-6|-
TGTGCTAGTGGTTTGGTACCTCTGGGGGCTGGGGCCAACGTCCTGACTTTC
CASGLVPLGAGANVLTF
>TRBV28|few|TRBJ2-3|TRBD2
TGTGCCAGCATTTCACGGGGACTAGTGCACGGTACGCAGTATTTT
CASISRGLVHGTQYF
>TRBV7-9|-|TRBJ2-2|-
TGTGTCAGCAGCTTTGGGCAGGAAAGTACCGGGGAGCTGTTTTTT
CVSSFGQESTGELFF
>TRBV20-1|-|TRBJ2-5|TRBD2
TGCAGTGCCCGGACTAGCGGGAGGGTCCAAGAGACCCAGTACTTC
CSARTSGRVQETQYF
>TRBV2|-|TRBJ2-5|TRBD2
TGTGCCAGCAGTGCTACTAGCGTCGAGACCCAGTACTTC
CASSATSVETQYF
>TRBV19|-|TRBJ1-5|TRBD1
TGTGCCAGTAGTATAAAAGGGACAGGGGGCGGTCAGCCCCAGCATTTT
CASSIKGTGGGQPQHF
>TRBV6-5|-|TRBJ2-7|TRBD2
TGTGCCAGCAGCCGCGGGAGTAGGTACGAGCAGTACTTC
CASSRGSRYEQYF
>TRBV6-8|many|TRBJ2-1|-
TGTGCCAGCAGTTACGGACCCAGCGGAGGTGAGAAGCAGTTCTTC
CASSYGPSGGEKQFF
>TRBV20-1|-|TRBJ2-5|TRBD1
TGCAGTGCTGTGACAGGGGCAGAGACCCAGTACTTC
CSAVTGAETQYF
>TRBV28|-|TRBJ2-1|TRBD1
TGTGCCAGTCGCGATAGTGGGACAGGAAGGGACAATGAGCAGTTCTTC
CASRDSGTGRDNEQFF
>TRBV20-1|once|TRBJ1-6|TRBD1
TGCAGTGCTCGGCCGTGGGACAGGGGATCAACCTATAATTCACCCCTCCACTTT
CSARPWDRGSTYNSPLHF
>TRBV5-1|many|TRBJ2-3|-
TGCGCCAGCAGCTTGGCTCCACGGGATACGCAGTATTTT
CASSLAPRDTQYF
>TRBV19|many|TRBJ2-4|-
TGTGCCACCGCCGGAATCAAAAACATTCAGTACTTC
CATAGIKNIQYF
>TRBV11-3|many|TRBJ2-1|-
TGTGCCAGCAGCTTAGTGTGGGGTGATGAGCAGTTCTTC
CASSLVWGDEQFF
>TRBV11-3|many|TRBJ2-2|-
TGTGCCAGCAGCTGGCGCGCCGGCGGGGAGCTGTTTTTT
CASSWRAGGELFF
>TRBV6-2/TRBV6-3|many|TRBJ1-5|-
TGTGCCAGCAATCCGGGACCAGAGACATTCCATCAGCCCCAGCATTTT
CASNPGPETFHQPQHF
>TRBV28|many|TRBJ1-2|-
TGTGCCAGCAGTCCCCCCTTGGTACAGGGAGGCGGCTACACCTTC
CASSPPLVQGGGYTF
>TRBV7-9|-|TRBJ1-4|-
TGTGCCAGCAGCTTACTCAACATCCCAGTTAGTGAAAAACTGTTTTTT
CASSLLNIPVSEKLFF
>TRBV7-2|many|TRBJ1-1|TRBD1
TGTGCCAGCAATCCGACAGGGCTGGGCACTGAAGCTTTCTTT
CASNPTGLGTEAFF
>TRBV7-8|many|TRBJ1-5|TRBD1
TGTGCCAGCAGCTTAGCGGCGACAGGGGATCAGCCCCAGCATTTT
CASSLAATGDQPQHF
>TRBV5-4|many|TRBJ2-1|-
TGTGCCAGCAGCTGGGGACCTGCGGGGGCAAACTACAATGAGCAGTTCTTC
CASSWGPAGANYNEQFF
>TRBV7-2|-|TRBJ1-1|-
TGTGCCAGCAGCCCCTGGGGAATGGGCACTGAAGCTTTCTTT
CASSPWGMGTEAFF
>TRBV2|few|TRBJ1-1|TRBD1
TGTGCCAGCAGGACAATCAGGGACAGCTACACTGAAGCTTTCTTT
CASRTIRDSYTEAFF
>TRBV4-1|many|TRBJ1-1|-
TGCGCCAGCAGCCAAGCCTCTTCCAGGGGAAGCGGGACTGAAGCTTTCTTT
CASSQASSRGSGTEAFF
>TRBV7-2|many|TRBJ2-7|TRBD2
TGTGCCAGCAGAGGTGCGGCTAGCGGTTCCTACGAGCAGTACTTC
CASRGAASGSYEQYF
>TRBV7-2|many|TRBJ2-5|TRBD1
TGTGCCAGCAGCCTTCAGGGGGCTACCCAAGAGACCCAGTACTTC
CASSLQGATQETQYF
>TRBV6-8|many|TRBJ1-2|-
TGTGCCAGCAGTTACCGGGTTACAGGCGCTAACTATGGCTACACCTTC
CASSYRVTGANYGYTF
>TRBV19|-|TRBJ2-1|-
TGTGCCAGTAGTATTGTGGCGGGGGCCGGGAATGAGCAGTTCTTC
CASSIVAGAGNEQFF
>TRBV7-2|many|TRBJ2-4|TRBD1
TGTGCCAGCAGCTTAGTGGGACAGGGGAGGGGGAACATTCAGTACTTC
CASSLVGQGRGNIQYF
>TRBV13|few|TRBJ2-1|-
TGTGCCAGCAGCTTACAAGGACAAGGCGAGCAGTTCTTC
CASSLQGQGEQFF
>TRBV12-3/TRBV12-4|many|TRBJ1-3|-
TGTGCCAGCAGTCTTAACCCCAGCTCTGGAAACACCATATATTTT
CASSLNPSSGNTIYF
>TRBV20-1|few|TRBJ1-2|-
TGCAGTGCTAGATTCAGGTCGCATGACACCTTC
CSARFRSHDTF
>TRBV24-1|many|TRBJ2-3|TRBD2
TGTGCCACCAGTGGTGCGGGAGTGGGTGGAGATACGCAGTATTTT
CATSGAGVGGDTQYF
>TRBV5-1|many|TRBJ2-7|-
TGCGCCAGCAGCTTGGAGGGCCTAGCGTTTACCCCCCACGAGCAGTACTTC
CASSLEGLAFTPHEQYF
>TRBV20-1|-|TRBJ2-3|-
TGCAGTGCCCCGGGACAACTCACAGATACGCAGTATTTT
CSAPGQLTDTQYF
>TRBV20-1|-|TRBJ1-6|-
TGCAGTGCTCCAATGGAGGAGGGCTCCTATAATTCACCCCTCCACTTT
CSAPMEEGSYNSPLHF
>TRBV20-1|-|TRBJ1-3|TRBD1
TGCAGTGCTAGACAGGGGGCCACTGGAAACACCATATATTTT
CSARQGATGNTIYF
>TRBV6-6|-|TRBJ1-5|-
TGTGCCAGCAGTAAGACACAGGGCGACAATCAGCCCCAGCGTTTT
CASSKTQGDNQPQRF
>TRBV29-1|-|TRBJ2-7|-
TGCAGCGTTAGAGGGGTCGAGCAGTACTTC
CSVRGVEQYF
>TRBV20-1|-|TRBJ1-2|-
TGCGGAGTGGGGGGGGGAAGAGGGTCTAACTATGGCTACACCTTC
CGVGGGRGSNYGYTF
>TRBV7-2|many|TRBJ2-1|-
TGTGCCAGCAGCCGGGGGCCGCCAGGGGGGTCCTACAATGAGCAGTTCTTC
CASSRGPPGGSYNEQFF
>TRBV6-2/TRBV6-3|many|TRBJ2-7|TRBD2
TGTGCCAGCCCTAGCGGGGGCAATACCTACGAGCAGTACTTC
CASPSGGNTYEQYF
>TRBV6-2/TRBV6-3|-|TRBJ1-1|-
TGTGCCAGCAGTTACGGCTGGGTTGGGACGACTGAAGCTTTCTTT
CASSYGWVGTTEAFF
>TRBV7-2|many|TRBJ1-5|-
TGTGCCAGCAGCCCGAGGTCCGGGAACCAGCCCCAGCATTTT
CASSPRSGNQPQHF
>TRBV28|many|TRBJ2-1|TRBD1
TGTGCCAGCAGTTTATTAACAGGGGTGGTCGACAATGAGCAGTTCTTC
CASSLLTGVVDNEQFF
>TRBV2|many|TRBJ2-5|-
TGTGCCAGCAGTGATTACAGGCGGGAGACCCAGTACTTC
CASSDYRRETQYF